The 25 T cell receptor beta chains in this list originate from one sample, sequenced in a study of early T cells in non-severe SARS-CoV-2 infection (dated by TCRdb to about 2021). The library was obtained by 5' RACE. The listed sequencing device is NextSeq 500. TCRdb applied fastp at Q25 and MiXCR to the public reads, then kept only in-frame beta chains. Identical CDR3 proteins give one entry, which carries the most common genes and DNA. Across this sample there are tens of thousands of distinct CDR3 sequences, with 13% to 15% seen only once. About 6% of the sample lies in the top ten. The sample comprised whole blood. The source of these receptors is an adult who was a healthcare worker with PCR-confirmed SARS-CoV-2 infection or an uninfected control (not recorded which).

The V call is TRBV30, the J call TRBJ2-1; 12 nucleotides line up with TRBD2. The CDR3 extends over 15 amino acids. The junction had 8 bases not matched to a gene; V was cut back by 4 bases and J by 7 bases. The germline gives CDR1 GTSNPN, CDR2 SVGIG (reference sequence). DNA of the CDR3: TGTGCCTGGACACGACTAGCGGGGGATTTAAATGAGCAGTTCTTC. Translating gives CAWTRLAGDLNEQFF. Using reference TRBV30 and TRBJ2-1 for the parts outside the CDR3, the full variable domain is SQTIHQWPATLVQPVGSPLSLECTVEGTSNPNLYWYRQAAGRGLQLLFYSVGIGQISSEVPQNLSASRPQDRQFILSSKKLLLSDSGFYLCAWTRLAGDLNEQFFGPGTRLTVL.

This clonotype was counted a few times. V and J are TRBV20-1 and TRBJ2-3; D is uncertain. The CDR3 contains 16 residues. V was pared by 6 bases and J by 0 bases, with 19 bases between. Germline assignment: CDR1 DFQATT and CDR2 SNEGSKA (reference sequence). The CDR3 DNA follows: TGCAGTGCCCACTGGCCTCTAGTAAGGAGCACAGATACGCAGTATTTT. It yields the protein CSAHWPLVRSTDTQYF.

This clonotype was counted between two and nine times. This chain links TRBV27 with TRBJ1-2; D remains unclear. This CDR3 has 14 amino acids. The germline CDR1 and CDR2 sequences are MNHEY and SMNVEV (reference sequence). Trimming stripped 3 bases from V and 4 bases from J, with 12 bases between. CDR3 DNA: TGTGCCAGCAGTTTTGTGGGCAAAGGCTATGGCTACACCTTC. It translates to CASSFVGKGYGYTF.

This clonotype was recorded a few times. The V gene is TRBV6-1, the J gene TRBJ1-4; D possibly corresponds to TRBD1 (5 bases). This CDR3 has 15 amino acids. V dropped 3 bases and J dropped 4 bases, with 12 bases sitting between them. Germline CDR1 MNHNS, CDR2 SASEGT. CDR3 sequence (DNA): TGTGCCAGCAGTGATCCGACAGCCGGTAATGAAAAACTGTTTTTT. Translation: CASSDPTAGNEKLFF.

J is TRBJ2-7 and V is TRBV6-5; D tentatively fits TRBD1 or TRBD2 (5 bases each). The CDR3 is made up of 15 amino acids. Trimming shortened V by 6 bases and J by 4 bases, and 19 bases separated the two germline ends. CDR1 is MNHEY and CDR2 is SVGAGI in the germline V gene. CDR3 in DNA: TGTGCCAGCAGGGGGGATGGATTAAAGGATTACGAGCAGTACTTC. This translates into CASRGDGLKDYEQYF.

This clonotype has a count of ten or more. This chain links TRBV9 with TRBJ1-2; D gene ambiguous. The CDR3 contains 15 residues. The germline V gene encodes CDR1 SGDLS and CDR2 YYNGEE. Trimming stripped 0 bases from V and 1 base from J, with 10 bases between. The CDR3, as DNA: TGTGCCAGCAGCGTAGGTGATTACAGTAACTATGGCTACACCTTC. Translating it yields CASSVGDYSNYGYTF.

This clonotype was picked up many times. The chain joins TRBV6-2 or TRBV6-3 to TRBJ2-3; the D gene is possibly TRBD2 (5 bases). Per the germline V gene, CDR1 is MNHEY and CDR2 is SVGEGT. V was pared by 2 bases and J by 4 bases, with 13 bases between. The CDR3 covers 15 residues. The CDR3, as DNA: TGTGCCAGCAGTTACGGTAGGGTGCGGGCAGATACGCAGTATTTT. Protein: CASSYGRVRADTQYF.

This clonotype has at least ten counts. This sequence joins TRBV20-1 and TRBJ2-1, with TRBD2 matching over 14 bases. The CDR3 runs 15 residues. The V and J ends lost 3 bases and 13 bases, in that order; junction bases with no gene match: 11. CDR1 and CDR2 (germline): DFQATT, SNEGSKA (reference sequence). The CDR3 nucleotides are TGCAGTGCTAGCGCGACTAGCGGGGGGGCCAGGGTTCAGTTCTTC. This encodes CSASATSGGARVQFF.

This clonotype was seen only a few times. The rearrangement links TRBV4-2 to TRBJ1-4, with D unclear. Germline-derived CDR1 and CDR2 are LGHNA and YNFKEQ. V was pared by 0 bases and J by 4 bases, with 12 bases between. The CDR3 sequence is 16 residues long. The CDR3 region has the DNA TGTGCCAGCAGCCAAGATCGCGCGGCCCTTAATGAAAAACTGTTTTTT. Protein sequence: CASSQDRAALNEKLFF.

This chain joins TRBV5-1 and TRBJ1-2; TRBD1 agrees at 9 bases. V gave up 0 bases and J gave up 6 bases; unmatched junction bases: 9. CDR1 and CDR2 from the germline V gene are SGHRS and YFSETQ. The CDR3 runs to 16 residues. Here the CDR3 DNA reads TGCGCCAGCAGCTTGGCCTTGGACAGGGGCGTCAATGGCTACACCTTC. This encodes CASSLALDRGVNGYTF. Based on the CDR3 plus reference TRBV5-1 and TRBJ1-2, the full variable domain is KAGVTQTPRYLIKTRGQQVTLSCSPISGHRSVSWYQQTPGQGLQFLFEYFSETQRNKGNFPGRFSGRQFSNSRSEMNVSTLELGDSALYLCASSLALDRGVNGYTFGSGTRLTVV.

This clonotype showed up many times. The chain is built from TRBV4-3 and TRBJ2-7, with D tentatively TRBD1 or TRBD2 (5 bases each). Looked up from germline, CDR1 is LGHNA and CDR2 is YSLEER. CDR3 length equals 12 residues. Trimming removed 4 bases from V and 7 bases from J, with 11 bases in between. The chain's CDR3 is CASSPQGGEQYF. The CDR3 DNA reads TGCGCCAGCAGCCCTCAGGGCGGGGAGCAGTACTTC.

The V call is TRBV5-1, the J call TRBJ2-3; 7 bases fit TRBD1. Germline V lookup: CDR1 SGHRS, CDR2 YFSETQ. V lost 4 bases to trimming and J lost 5 bases; unmatched junction nucleotides: 10. The CDR3 consists of 15 residues. Written as DNA, the CDR3 is TGCGCCAGCAGCCGACAGGGTCGGCAGATAGATACGCAGTATTTT. Translation gives CASSRQGRQIDTQYF.

Many counts were recorded for this clonotype. J is TRBJ1-2 and V is TRBV12-5; 8 bases line up with TRBD1. CDR1 LGHNT and CDR2 FRNRAP come from the germline V gene. Trimming removed 1 base from V and 8 bases from J; junction bases left unmatched: 6. The CDR3 length is 14 residues. The CDR3 spells CASGLASDRVGYTF. The CDR3 region has the DNA TGTGCTAGTGGTTTGGCTTCGGACAGGGTGGGCTACACCTTC. Complete variable domain (other parts from reference TRBV12-5 and TRBJ1-2): DARVTQTPRHKVTEMGQEVTMRCQPILGHNTVFWYRQTMMQGLELLAYFRNRAPLDDSGMPKDRFSAEMPDATLATLKIQPSEPRDSAVYFCASGLASDRVGYTFGSGTRLTVV.

This clonotype was observed a few times. The J gene is TRBJ1-1, the V gene TRBV9; D gene ambiguous. CDR3 length: 14 amino acids. Looked up from germline, CDR1 is SGDLS and CDR2 is YYNGEE. V was trimmed by 0 bases and J by 1 base, leaving 7 bases between them. Written as DNA, the CDR3 is TGTGCCAGCAGCGTAGAACCCCAGAACACTGAAGCTTTCTTT. Its protein is CASSVEPQNTEAFF.

This clonotype was counted a few times. The rearrangement uses TRBV14 and TRBJ2-1; D is ambiguous. The V end was cut by 2 bases, the J end by 9 bases, with 8 bases between. Per germline, CDR1 SGHDN and CDR2 FVKESK. There are 12 residues in the CDR3. This CDR3 is CASSQRSFEQFF. The CDR3 coding sequence is TGTGCCAGCAGCCAACGATCGTTTGAGCAGTTCTTC.

In regard to this clonotype: The conserved final phenylalanine or tryptophan is absent from the CDR3, which likely points to a read error. CDR3 DNA: TGTGCCAGCAGTTTGGGGGGTGGTGTCAAAAACATTCAGTACTAC. Residues: CASSLGGGVKNIQYY. The gene calls are TRBV28 and TRBJ2-4, with D perhaps matching TRBD2 (6 bases). V was cut by 3 bases and J by 3 bases, with 12 bases left in between. The germline V gene encodes CDR1 MDHEN and CDR2 SYDVKM. The CDR3 spans 15 residues.

This clonotype was seen more than once but under ten times. The rearrangement links TRBV20-1 to TRBJ2-7; D is unclear. The CDR3 extends over 15 amino acids. Germline V gene sequence: CDR1 DFQATT, CDR2 SNEGSKA (reference sequence). Trimming took off 0 bases at V and 3 bases at J, with 15 bases between the two ends. CDR3 amino acids: CSARDSLAENYEQYF. DNA for the CDR3: TGCAGTGCTAGAGATTCTTTGGCAGAAAACTACGAGCAGTACTTC.

This chain connects TRBV18 to TRBJ1-4; no clear D gene. CDR1 is KGHSH, CDR2 LQKENI, per germline. The V and J ends lost 6 bases and 7 bases respectively, with 18 bases between them. This CDR3 is 15 amino acids long. CDR3 DNA sequence: TGTGCCAGCTCCCCGCCTGGATGGAGGATTGAAAAACTGTTTTTT. Its translation: CASSPPGWRIEKLFF.

The rearrangement uses TRBV7-3 and TRBJ2-3; a weak D match, TRBD2 (5 bases). This CDR3 has 13 amino acids. The V gene's germline CDR1 is SGHTA and CDR2 FQGTGA. Between the trimmed V and J ends, which lost 4 bases and 7 bases, there was a span of 12 bases. CDR3 sequence (DNA): TGTGCCAGCAGCTCCCCCGGAGGCAATACGCAGTATTTT. Protein: CASSSPGGNTQYF.

This clonotype occurred many times. The rearrangement links TRBV27 to TRBJ2-4, with D perhaps matching TRBD2 (5 bases). The CDR3 extends over 14 amino acids. V dropped 3 bases and J dropped 8 bases, with 14 bases sitting between them. CDR1 and CDR2 (germline): MNHEY, SMNVEV (reference sequence). The DNA for the CDR3 is TGTGCCAGCAGTTTCGAGGGATTACGGGACATTCAGTACTTC. It encodes CASSFEGLRDIQYF.

This clonotype was observed a handful of times. V and J are TRBV20-1 and TRBJ2-7, with 7 nucleotides matching TRBD1. The CDR3 has 12 amino acids. CDR1 DFQATT and CDR2 SNEGSKA come from the germline V gene (reference sequence). Trimming took 3 bases from V and 2 from J; bases not matched to a gene: 1. This chain's CDR3 is CSASGTAYEQYF. The CDR3 DNA follows: TGCAGTGCTAGCGGGACAGCCTACGAGCAGTACTTC.

The table lists this clonotype with many counts. V and J are TRBV7-2 and TRBJ2-7, with D uncertain. The CDR3 consists of 12 residues. V gave up 5 bases and J gave up 4 bases, with 9 bases separating them. Germline values: CDR1 SGHTA, CDR2 FQGNSA. In DNA form, the CDR3 reads TGTGCCAGCAGCGACCGCCCGTACGAGCAGTACTTC. Its translation: CASSDRPYEQYF.

This clonotype occurred many times. The chain couples TRBV7-2 to TRBJ2-7, with 12 bases fitting TRBD1. This CDR3 is 16 amino acids long. CDR1 and CDR2 from the germline V gene are SGHTA and FQGNSA. After removal of 5 bases from V and 5 bases from J, the junction contained 10 bases not matched to a gene. The CDR3 DNA sequence: TGTGCCAGCAGCCCGCGGGCCGGGACAGGGGGCAACGAGCAGTACTTC. It encodes CASSPRAGTGGNEQYF.

This chain uses TRBV28 with TRBJ1-2, with D unresolved. V was shortened by 6 bases and J by 0 bases, with 14 bases between the two germline ends. The V gene's germline CDR1 is MDHEN and CDR2 SYDVKM. CDR3 size: 15 residues. The CDR3 region is CASSEEGIPNYGYTF. In nucleotides, the CDR3 is TGTGCCAGCAGCGAAGAAGGAATTCCTAACTATGGCTACACCTTC.

The chain joins TRBV29-1 to TRBJ1-1, with TRBD1 as a possible D gene (6 bases). The CDR3 loop spans 10 amino acids. Looked up from germline, CDR1 is SQVTM and CDR2 is ANQGSEA. The chain's CDR3 is CAGANTEAFF. CDR3 bases: TGCGCAGGGGCGAACACTGAAGCTTTCTTT.